This TCR beta chain was sequenced for a study of blood T cell repertoires in COVID-19 (dated by TCRdb to 2018 to 2021). Some background on the complete study: Collaborator samples came from the United States, Italy and Spain and covered acute and convalescent phases of COVID-19. The material from the prospective study consisted of cDNA or gDNA derived from T cells, B-cell-depleted T cells, or PBMCs. The dataset comprised deeply sampled blood TCRbeta repertoires from subjects exposed to, actively infected with, or recovered from COVID-19. A freely available public database, intended as a resource for researchers studying the immune response to SARS-CoV-2, is where the repertoires were released. The samples were drawn from two sources: the first 160 participants of the ongoing ImmuneRACE study, and 1,000 to 1,500 subjects contributed by 6 global collaborators. A de-identified subject ID, COVID-19 status, age in years and sex were almost always included in the sample metadata. Where available, HLA class I and class II types were obtained from metadata supplied by the sample provider rather than from assay-based typing.

Overall study results and their limits: The amount of clinical and demographic metadata varied by source and participant and was provided uncurated.

TCRbeta CDR3 regions were amplified from genomic DNA using the immunoSEQ Assay, a bias-controlled multiplex PCR. The paper's processing steps were these. Nucleated cell counts per sample were estimated from amplification of reference gene primers within the assay. To quantify the absolute abundance of each unique TCRbeta CDR3 rearrangement, sequence reads were collapsed and filtered. For each sample, productive Simpson clonality was calculated by taking the square root of Simpson's diversity index across productive rearrangements. TCRdb limited this immuneACCESS table to in-frame rearrangements with V and J called. A share of clones is missing; checked studies link under half to unresolved V genes, and the rest is unexplained. V and J calls and clone size are as listed in that table; D and trimming were resolved from the DNA. The sample includes 50,000 to 65,000 clones, with about 85% observed a single time. Around 5% of the sample is in the top ten clones.

About this clone: This receptor's antigen is unknown. No much larger clone is present one base from it, and per-base qualities are unavailable.

Sequences ENHRY (CDR1) and SYGVKD (CDR2) are obtained from the germline V gene. The CDR3 contains 12 residues, cysteine and phenylalanine counted. The entry retains the CDR3 DNA only, 36 bases that are in frame from base 1. Trimming takes 6 bases from V and 3 bases from J, and the germline ends sit 6 bases apart. Each collaborating institution followed its own protocols to collect whole blood in K2EDTA tubes. For TCRbeta analysis, collaborators shipped samples in one of three forms: frozen whole blood, isolated PBMCs, or DNA extracted from either of those sample types. This sequence originates from a man aged 70 or older with acute or convalescent COVID-19. Sequenced sample: peripheral blood. Here the chain combines TRBV10-3 and TRBJ1-5; confidence is insufficient to name the D gene. The base sequence is TGTGCCATCAGGGCCGACAATCAGCCCCAGCATTTT. Translation gives CAIRADNQPQHF.